These T cell receptor beta chains were read from a single sample in a study of regulatory T cells in long-lasting Graves disease. TCRdb reprocessed the multiplex PCR reads via MiXCR and lists one record per CDR3 protein. The table lists about 460,000 distinct CDR3 sequences, under 25% of them singletons. The sequencing used peripheral blood mononuclear cells (PBMCs), collected when the disease was refractory, from a patient treated with antithyroid drugs. The receptors originated from a female donor with Graves disease. CDR3s leave out the opening cysteine and the closing phenylalanine or tryptophan.

v_gene,j_gene,CDR3aa
TRBV3-1,TRBJ1-2,ASSPGQGQGYT
TRBV19,TRBJ1-4,ASQAGNEKLF
TRBV5-1,TRBJ2-2,ASRPDRGLTGELF
TRBV29-1,TRBJ2-2,SVLPGQVTGELF
TRBV6-1,TRBJ2-7,ATCEGYEQY
TRBV10-3,TRBJ1-2,AISEKDRNYGYT
TRBV28,TRBJ2-6,ASSQPPDRAGANVLT
TRBV28,TRBJ1-5,AATDSNQPQH
TRBV18,TRBJ2-7,ASSPQTPRETYEQY
TRBV19,TRBJ1-4,ASSARQSATNEKLF
TRBV24-1,TRBJ2-1,ATREGALNEQF
TRBV15,TRBJ1-1,ATSREFYGTGSTEAF
TRBV18,TRBJ2-7,ASSPGLAGALGNERY
TRBV29-1,TRBJ1-1,SVRIGGQTEAF
TRBV30,TRBJ1-1,ASLRTGKAF
TRBV20-1,TRBJ2-7,SVRGPYEQY
TRBV7-8,TRBJ2-1,ASSATSGGLPPNEQF
TRBV6-1,TRBJ2-7,ASSRANYEQY
TRBV28,TRBJ2-3,ASSFSGTDTQY
TRBV28,TRBJ1-5,ASSPRQEPQH
TRBV7-2,TRBJ1-3,ASSLNREGTIY
TRBV2,TRBJ1-1,ASRDRGVEAF
TRBV24-1,TRBJ2-1,ATSDSPLGPYNEQF
TRBV5-6,TRBJ2-7,ASQRGQGYYEQY
TRBV29-1,TRBJ1-1,SDGTVMLNTEAF
TRBV2,TRBJ1-5,ASSQDRGASQPQH
TRBV20-1,TRBJ2-7,SATRDNSYEQY
TRBV27,TRBJ1-1,ASQVDTEAF
TRBV28,TRBJ1-4,ASSLGTETNEKLF
TRBV7-2,TRBJ2-5,ASSPKSGRFGETQY
TRBV5-1,TRBJ2-2,ASSLDKEANTGELF
TRBV5-5,TRBJ2-5,ASSSGTDWRETQY
TRBV7-2,TRBJ2-5,ASSPSGGRRETQY
TRBV7-6,TRBJ2-7,ASSTGPGQGALYEQY
TRBV6-2/TRBV6-3,TRBJ2-5,ASSYGLAGGLFQETQY
TRBV28,TRBJ2-3,ASRQSTDTQY
TRBV12-3/TRBV12-4,TRBJ1-5,ASSFSLQGGNQPQH
TRBV20-1,TRBJ2-2,SSSGANTGELF
TRBV20-1,TRBJ2-7,SALTSGTYEQY
TRBV28,TRBJ2-4,ASSFPSGAGGGGYIQY
TRBV30,TRBJ1-1,AWMPRGGTEAF
TRBV14,TRBJ1-2,ASSQGEGGYT
TRBV18,TRBJ1-4,ASHRAPPEKLF
TRBV28,TRBJ2-7,ASSLLRDRGSEQY
TRBV13,TRBJ2-7,ASSLKWLAGVPQTYEQY
TRBV10-3,TRBJ1-2,AIRPKGQGHGDYGYT
TRBV11-2,TRBJ2-2,ASSLGQHGGELF
TRBV3-1,TRBJ2-2,ASSRAGEAGELF